Listed below are T cell receptor beta chains from one sample, sequenced in a study of T-cell reconstitution after alpha-beta-depleted transplantation in children. MiXCR, applied by TCRdb to the PCR reads, yields one record per CDR3 protein. The sample contains 440,000 or so distinct CDR3 sequences, over 40% of which appear only once. The sequenced sample was PBMCs, obtained before TCRalphabeta/CD19-depleted stem cell transplant. These receptors originate from a girl aged 2-9 years with aplastic anemia, due to receive a stem cell transplant. Both conserved end residues are trimmed from each CDR3.

J: TRBJ1-1; V: TRBV5-1; CDR3: ASSLDRGDTEAF
J: TRBJ2-3; V: TRBV18; CDR3: ASSLGVSLTDTQY
J: TRBJ2-7; V: TRBV5-1; CDR3: ASSSRTNSIHEQY
J: TRBJ1-6; V: TRBV12-3/TRBV12-4; CDR3: ASSFAGNSPLH
J: TRBJ2-7; V: TRBV5-1; CDR3: ASSLASGSDRTGYGYEQY
J: TRBJ1-1; V: TRBV20-1; CDR3: SAPLSDSASEAF
J: TRBJ1-6; V: TRBV28; CDR3: ASRPAGPLSVPLH
J: TRBJ2-7; V: TRBV20-1; CDR3: SAGDYEQY
J: TRBJ2-1; V: TRBV12-3/TRBV12-4; CDR3: ASSAGLAGGRDEQF
J: TRBJ2-3; V: TRBV5-5; CDR3: ASSFVGTFSTDTQY
J: TRBJ1-5; V: TRBV6-6; CDR3: ASTASNQPQH
J: TRBJ2-1; V: TRBV7-2; CDR3: ASSSGTSGKLF
J: TRBJ1-5; V: TRBV7-2; CDR3: ASSPGVRGSSNQPQH
J: TRBJ2-7; V: TRBV5-1; CDR3: ASSPGLAGAYEQY
J: TRBJ1-6; V: TRBV7-9; CDR3: ASSPRRDRNSPLH
J: TRBJ2-7; V: TRBV14; CDR3: ASSTLQAGGPGEQY
J: TRBJ2-1; V: TRBV5-1; CDR3: ASSQGLAGFNNEQF
J: TRBJ1-1; V: TRBV4-1; CDR3: ASSQVQGREAF
J: TRBJ1-1; V: TRBV5-1; CDR3: ASSSEGKKAF
J: TRBJ2-5; V: TRBV5-1; CDR3: ASSSGTGGETQY
J: TRBJ2-2; V: TRBV9; CDR3: ASSPRSANGELF
J: TRBJ1-5; V: TRBV5-5; CDR3: ASSQGGNQPQH